This T cell receptor beta chain was captured by sequencing in a study of cytomegalovirus exposure and HLA in healthy donors. Regarding the study as a whole: Confirmation was obtained in vitro that a few CMV-associated chains are specific for CMV antigens.

Note on this clone: Its antigen is undetermined.

Produced via immunoSEQ multiplex PCR; TCRdb's table is partial and in-frame only. The repertoire holds about 150,000 clones, with 70% to 90% as singletons. V was pared by 3 bases and J by 4 bases, with 6 bases between. Per germline, CDR1 DFQATT and CDR2 SNEGSKA (reference sequence). This CDR3 comprises 11 residues. Sequenced: PBMCs. The TCR comes from a man aged 18 to 29 in good health and CMV-seropositive. The chain is built from TRBV20-1 and TRBJ1-2, with no clear D. In nucleotides, the CDR3 is TGCAGTGCTAGTGGGAGCTATGGCTACACCTTC. This encodes CSASGSYGYTF.